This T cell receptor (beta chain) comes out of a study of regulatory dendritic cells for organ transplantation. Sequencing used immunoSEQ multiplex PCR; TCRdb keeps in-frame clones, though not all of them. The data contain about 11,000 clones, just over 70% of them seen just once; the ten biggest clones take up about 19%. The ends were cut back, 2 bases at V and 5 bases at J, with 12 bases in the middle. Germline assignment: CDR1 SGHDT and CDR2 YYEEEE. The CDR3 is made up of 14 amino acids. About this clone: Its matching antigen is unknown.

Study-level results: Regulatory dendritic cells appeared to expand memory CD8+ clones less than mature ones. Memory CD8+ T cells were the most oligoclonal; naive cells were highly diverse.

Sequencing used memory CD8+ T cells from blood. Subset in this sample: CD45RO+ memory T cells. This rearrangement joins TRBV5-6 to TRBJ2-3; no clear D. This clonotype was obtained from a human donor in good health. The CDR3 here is CASSLWGSEDTQYF. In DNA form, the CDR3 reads TGTGCCAGCAGCTTATGGGGTTCGGAAGATACGCAGTATTTT.